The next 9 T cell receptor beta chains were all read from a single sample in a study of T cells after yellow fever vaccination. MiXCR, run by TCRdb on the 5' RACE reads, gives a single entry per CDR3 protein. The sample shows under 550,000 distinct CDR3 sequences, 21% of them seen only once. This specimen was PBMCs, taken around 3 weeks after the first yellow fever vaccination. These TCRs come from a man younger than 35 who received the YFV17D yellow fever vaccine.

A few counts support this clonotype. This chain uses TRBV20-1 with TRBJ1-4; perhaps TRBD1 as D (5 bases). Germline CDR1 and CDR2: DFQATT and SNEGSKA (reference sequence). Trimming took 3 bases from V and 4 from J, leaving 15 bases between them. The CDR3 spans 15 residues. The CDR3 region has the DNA TGCAGTGCTAGGCTTGGACACTTCGTTAATGAAAAACTGTTTTTT. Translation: CSARLGHFVNEKLFF.

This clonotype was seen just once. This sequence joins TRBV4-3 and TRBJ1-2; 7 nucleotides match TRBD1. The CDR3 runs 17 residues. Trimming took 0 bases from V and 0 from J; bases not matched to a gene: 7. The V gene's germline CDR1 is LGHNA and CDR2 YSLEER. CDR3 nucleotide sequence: TGCGCCAGCAGCCAAGATTACGGGACAGATGCTAACTATGGCTACACCTTC. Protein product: CASSQDYGTDANYGYTF.

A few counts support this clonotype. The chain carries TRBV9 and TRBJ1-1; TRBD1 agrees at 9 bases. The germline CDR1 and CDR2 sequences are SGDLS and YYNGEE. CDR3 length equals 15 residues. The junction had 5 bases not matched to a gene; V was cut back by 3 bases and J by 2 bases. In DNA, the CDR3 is TGTGCCAGCAGCGCGAGACAGGGGGAAAACACTGAAGCTTTCTTT. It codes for CASSARQGENTEAFF.

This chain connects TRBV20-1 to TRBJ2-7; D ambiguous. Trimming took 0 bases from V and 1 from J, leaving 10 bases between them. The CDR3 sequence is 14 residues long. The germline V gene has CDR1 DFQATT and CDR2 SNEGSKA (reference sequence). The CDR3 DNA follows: TGCAGTGCTAGAGAAAGAGCAGGTTCCTACGAGCAGTACGTC. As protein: CSARERAGSYEQYV.

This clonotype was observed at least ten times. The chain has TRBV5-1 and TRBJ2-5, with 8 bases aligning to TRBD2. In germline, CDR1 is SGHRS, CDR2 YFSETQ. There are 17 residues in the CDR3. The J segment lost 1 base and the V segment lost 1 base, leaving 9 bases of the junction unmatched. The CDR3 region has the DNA TGCGCCAGCAGCTTGACGGGCCGCGGGGGGCCCCAAGAGACCCAGTACTTC. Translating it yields CASSLTGRGGPQETQYF.

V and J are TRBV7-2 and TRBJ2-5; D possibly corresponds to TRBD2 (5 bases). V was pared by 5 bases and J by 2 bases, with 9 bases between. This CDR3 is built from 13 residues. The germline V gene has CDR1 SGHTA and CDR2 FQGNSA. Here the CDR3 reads CASSRTLQETQYF. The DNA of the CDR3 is TGTGCCAGCAGCCGGACTTTACAAGAGACCCAGTACTTC. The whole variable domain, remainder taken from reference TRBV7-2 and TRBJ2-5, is GAGVSQSPSNKVTEKGKDVELRCDPISGHTALYWYRQSLGQGLEFLIYFQGNSAPDKSGLPSDRFSAERTGGSVSTLTIQRTQQEDSAVYLCASSRTLQETQYFGPGTRLLVL.

The CDR3 loop is CASSQGRNIQYF. The CDR3 DNA sequence: TGTGCCAGCAGTCAGGGAAGGAACATTCAGTACTTC. The chain is built from TRBV12-3 or TRBV12-4 and TRBJ2-4, with D tentatively TRBD1 (5 bases). Trimming shortened V by 5 bases and J by 7 bases, and 9 bases separated the two germline ends. The CDR3 extends over 12 amino acids.

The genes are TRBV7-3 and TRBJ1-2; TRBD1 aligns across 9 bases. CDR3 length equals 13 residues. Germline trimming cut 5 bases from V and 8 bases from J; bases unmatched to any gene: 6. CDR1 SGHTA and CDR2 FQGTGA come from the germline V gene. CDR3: CASSPGTGRGYTF. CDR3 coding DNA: TGTGCCAGCAGCCCCGGGACAGGGCGAGGCTACACCTTC.

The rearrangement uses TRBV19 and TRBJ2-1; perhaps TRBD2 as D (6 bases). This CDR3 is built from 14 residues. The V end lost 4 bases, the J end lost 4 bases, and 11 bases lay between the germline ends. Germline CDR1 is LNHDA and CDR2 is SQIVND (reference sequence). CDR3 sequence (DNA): TGTGCCAGTAGTAGAGGACTAAGGTACAATGAGCAGTTCTTC. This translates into CASSRGLRYNEQFF.